This passage covers 10 T cell receptor beta chains from one sample sequenced in a study of T cell responses to AZD1222 COVID-19 vaccine. Sequencing used immunoSEQ multiplex PCR; TCRdb keeps in-frame clones, though not all of them. Of tens of thousands of clones listed, around 90% are singletons. The material sequenced was peripheral blood, taken 28 days after the second AZD1222 dose. These receptors were taken from an adult who received the AZD1222 COVID-19 vaccine.

The V and J genes are TRBV10-3 and TRBJ1-5; tentative D call: TRBD1 (5 bases). The CDR3 has 15 amino acids. Per the germline V gene, CDR1 is ENHRY and CDR2 is SYGVKD. V dropped 6 bases and J dropped 2 bases, with 14 bases sitting between them. The CDR3 here is CAISPGQGGNQPQHF. In nucleotides, the CDR3 is TGTGCCATCAGCCCCGGGCAGGGTGGCAATCAGCCCCAGCATTTT.

The chain combines TRBV5-4 with TRBJ2-7, with TRBD1 matching 9 bases. The J segment lost 5 bases and the V segment lost 3 bases, leaving 6 bases of the junction unmatched. CDR1 SGHNT and CDR2 YYREEE come from the germline V gene (reference sequence). The CDR3 loop spans 14 amino acids. In nucleotides, the CDR3 is TGTGCCAGCAGCTCCCCGGGACAGGGTGACGAGCAGTACTTC. Translating it yields CASSSPGQGDEQYF.

The rearrangement uses TRBV25-1 and TRBJ1-5; D is undetermined. CDR1 MGHDK and CDR2 SYGVNS come from the germline V gene. V lost 1 base to trimming and J lost 5 bases, with 6 bases between them. The CDR3 runs 13 residues. CDR3 protein: CASSEWEDQPQHF. The CDR3, as DNA: TGTGCCAGCAGTGAATGGGAGGATCAGCCCCAGCATTTT.

This chain connects TRBV19 to TRBJ1-1; 7 nucleotides line up with TRBD1. CDR1 is LNHDA, CDR2 SQIVND, per germline (reference sequence). This CDR3 spans 14 amino acids. V was clipped by 7 bases and J by 4 bases; unmatched bases: 9. The CDR3 DNA reads TGTGCCAGTATAAGGACAGGAATTGGCACTGAAGCTTTCTTT. Its protein is CASIRTGIGTEAFF.

The V and J genes are TRBV4-3 and TRBJ2-7, with TRBD2 matching over 10 bases. In germline, CDR1 is LGHNA, CDR2 YSLEER. The CDR3 covers 17 residues. Trimming at V came to 0 bases and at J to 7 bases, leaving 12 bases not matched to a gene. CDR3 sequence reads: CASSQDLLRLAGVEQYF. DNA of the CDR3: TGCGCCAGCAGCCAAGATCTTTTGCGGCTAGCGGGAGTTGAGCAGTACTTC.

V gene TRBV7-9 combines with J gene TRBJ2-7, with D maybe TRBD2 (5 bases). V was clipped by 5 bases and J by 2 bases, with 10 bases between them. The V gene's germline CDR1 is SEHNR and CDR2 FQNEAQ (reference sequence). The length of the CDR3 is 13 residues. CDR3 residues: CASSPDLPYEQYF. CDR3 DNA: TGTGCCAGCAGCCCGGACTTACCCTACGAGCAGTACTTC.

The chain links TRBV21-1 to TRBJ2-7; no check of the table's D call, TRBD1, against the DNA was made. TRBV21-1 has pseudogene status. The CDR3 has 15 amino acids. The CDR3 is CASSKVAGKTYEQYF. CDR3 sequence (DNA): TGTGCCAGCAGCAAAGTGGCAGGGAAAACCTACGAGCAGTACTTC.

J is TRBJ2-7 and V is TRBV7-2, with D possibly being TRBD2 (6 bases). This CDR3 contains 16 residues. Germline V gene data show CDR1 as SGHTA and CDR2 as FQGNSA. Deletions cut 1 base from V and 6 bases from J, with 19 bases between. The CDR3 sequence is CASSLEVGREAGEQYF. As DNA, the CDR3 is TGTGCCAGCAGCTTAGAGGTAGGCAGGGAGGCTGGCGAGCAGTACTTC.

The chain recombines TRBV9 with TRBJ1-2; no reliable D call. V lost 0 bases, J lost 4 bases, and 10 bases lay in between. Germline CDR1 is SGDLS and CDR2 is YYNGEE. The CDR3 contains 14 residues. The CDR3 reads CASSVEPGTYGYTF. CDR3 coding DNA: TGTGCCAGCAGCGTAGAACCGGGAACCTATGGCTACACCTTC.

CDR3 bases: TGTGCCAGCAGCCCAGGGTATGGCTACACCTTC. Encoded protein: CASSPGYGYTF. The chain uses TRBV5-6 and TRBJ1-2; tentative D call: TRBD1 (5 bases). V was clipped by 4 bases and J by 5 bases, with 6 bases between them. The CDR3 has 11 residues. Germline CDR1 reads SGHDT; CDR2 reads YYEEEE.